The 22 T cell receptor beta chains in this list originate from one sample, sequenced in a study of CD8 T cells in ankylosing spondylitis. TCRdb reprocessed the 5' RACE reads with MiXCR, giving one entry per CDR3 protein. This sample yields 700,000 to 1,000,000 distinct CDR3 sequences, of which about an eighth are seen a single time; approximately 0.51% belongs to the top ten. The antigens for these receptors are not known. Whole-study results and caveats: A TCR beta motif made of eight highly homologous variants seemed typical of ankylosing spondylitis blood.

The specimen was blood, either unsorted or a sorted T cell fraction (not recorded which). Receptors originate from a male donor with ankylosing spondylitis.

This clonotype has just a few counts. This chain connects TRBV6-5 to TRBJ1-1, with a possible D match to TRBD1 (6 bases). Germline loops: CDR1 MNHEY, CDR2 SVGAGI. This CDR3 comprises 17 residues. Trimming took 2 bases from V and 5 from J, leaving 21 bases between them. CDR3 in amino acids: CASSYGTDRPGLTEAFF. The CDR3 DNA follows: TGTGCCAGCAGTTACGGGACTGACAGGCCCGGCCTTACTGAAGCTTTCTTT.

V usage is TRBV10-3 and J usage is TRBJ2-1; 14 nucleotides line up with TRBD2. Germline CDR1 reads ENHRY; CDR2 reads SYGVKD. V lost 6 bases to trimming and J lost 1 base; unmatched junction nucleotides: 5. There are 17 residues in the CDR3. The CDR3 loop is CAIRGTSGSRSYNEQFF. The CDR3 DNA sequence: TGTGCCATCAGAGGGACTAGCGGGAGTCGGTCCTACAATGAGCAGTTCTTC.

CDR3 sequence (DNA): TGTGCCATCAGTGAGTCAGCAGCGCTAACGAACAATGAGCAGTTCTTC. Its translation: CAISESAALTNNEQFF. The rearrangement links TRBV10-3 to TRBJ2-1; D ambiguous. CDR1 is ENHRY and CDR2 is SYGVKD in the germline V gene. The CDR3 is 16 amino acids. V was cut by 0 bases and J by 5 bases, with 14 bases left in between.

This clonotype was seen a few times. The CDR3 DNA reads TGTGCCAGCAGTTACCCTTTAGCGGGGGGAAGAGATACGCAGTATTTT. This encodes CASSYPLAGGRDTQYF. The chain links TRBV6-5 to TRBJ2-3; 10 bases are shared with TRBD2. Germline CDR1 is MNHEY and CDR2 is SVGAGI. The V segment lost 2 bases and the J segment 5 bases; nucleotides outside the gene matches: 7. This CDR3 is built from 16 residues.

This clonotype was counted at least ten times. The CDR3 DNA reads as TGCAGTGCTAGGGACTCAGGGCGTGGGGAGACCCAGTACTTC. Encoded protein: CSARDSGRGETQYF. The V and J genes are TRBV20-1 and TRBJ2-5; D may correspond to TRBD1 or TRBD2 (5 bases each). The CDR3 has 14 residues. Germline V lookup: CDR1 DFQATT, CDR2 SNEGSKA (reference sequence). The V end was cut by 3 bases, the J end by 5 bases, with 16 bases between.

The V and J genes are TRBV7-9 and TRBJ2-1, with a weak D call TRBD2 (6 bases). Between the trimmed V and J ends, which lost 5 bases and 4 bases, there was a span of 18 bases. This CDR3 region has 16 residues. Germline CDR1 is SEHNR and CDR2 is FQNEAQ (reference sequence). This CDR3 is CASSKLSGGLYNEQFF. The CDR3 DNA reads TGTGCCAGCAGCAAGTTGTCCGGGGGATTGTACAATGAGCAGTTCTTC.

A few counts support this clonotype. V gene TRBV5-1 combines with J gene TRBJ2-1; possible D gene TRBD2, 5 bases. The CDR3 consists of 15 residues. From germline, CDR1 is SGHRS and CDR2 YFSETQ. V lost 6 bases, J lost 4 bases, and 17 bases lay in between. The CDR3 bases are TGCGCCAGCACCCCGGGCCATTCGGGATACAATGAGCAGTTCTTC. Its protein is CASTPGHSGYNEQFF.

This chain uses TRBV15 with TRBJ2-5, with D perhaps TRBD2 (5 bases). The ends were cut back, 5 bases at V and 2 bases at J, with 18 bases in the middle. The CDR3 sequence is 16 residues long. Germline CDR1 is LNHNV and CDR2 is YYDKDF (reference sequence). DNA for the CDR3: TGTGCCACCAGCCGGGGAATGGTGGGCGGTCAAGAGACCCAGTACTTC. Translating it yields CATSRGMVGGQETQYF.

The CDR3 sequence is CASSLTVGRNQPQHF. DNA for the CDR3: TGTGCCAGCAGTTTAACAGTCGGGCGCAATCAGCCCCAGCATTTT. The chain is built from TRBV28 and TRBJ1-5; D remains ambiguous. Trimming left V 2 bases short and J 2 bases short, with 10 bases between. CDR3 length equals 15 residues. From germline, CDR1 is MDHEN and CDR2 SYDVKM.

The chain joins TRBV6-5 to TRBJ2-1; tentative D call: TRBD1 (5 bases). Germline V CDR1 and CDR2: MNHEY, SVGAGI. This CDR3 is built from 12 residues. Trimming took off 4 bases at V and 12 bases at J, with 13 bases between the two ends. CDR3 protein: CASSSGPRGQFF. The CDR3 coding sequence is TGTGCCAGCAGTTCCGGCCCAAGGGGGCAGTTCTTC.

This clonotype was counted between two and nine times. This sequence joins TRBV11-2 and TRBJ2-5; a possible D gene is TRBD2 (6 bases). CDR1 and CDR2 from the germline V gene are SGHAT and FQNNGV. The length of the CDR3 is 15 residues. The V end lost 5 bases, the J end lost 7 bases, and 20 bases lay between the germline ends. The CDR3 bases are TGTGCCAGCAGCCGCCTGGGGGGAGGTTTGGGGACCCAGTACTTC. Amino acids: CASSRLGGGLGTQYF.

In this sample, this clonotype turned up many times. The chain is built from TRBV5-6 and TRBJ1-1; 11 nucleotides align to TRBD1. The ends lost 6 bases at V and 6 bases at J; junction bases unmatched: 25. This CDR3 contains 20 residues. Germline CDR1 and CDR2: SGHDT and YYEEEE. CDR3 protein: CASTPRLQSVGQGASAEAFF. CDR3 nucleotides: TGTGCCAGCACCCCTAGGTTGCAAAGCGTCGGACAGGGGGCTTCGGCTGAAGCTTTCTTT.

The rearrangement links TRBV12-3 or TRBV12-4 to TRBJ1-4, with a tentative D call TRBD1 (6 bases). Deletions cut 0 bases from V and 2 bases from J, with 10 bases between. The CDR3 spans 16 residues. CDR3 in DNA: TGTGCCAGCAGTTTAGCTGGCGGACAGACTAATGAAAAACTGTTTTTT. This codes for CASSLAGGQTNEKLFF.

The CDR3 nucleotides read TGTGCCAGCAGTGAATTGCAGGCCGATGGCACTGAAGCTTTCTTT. It codes for CASSELQADGTEAFF. The chain carries TRBV25-1 and TRBJ1-1, with unresolved D. V lost 1 base, J lost 4 bases, and 13 bases lay in between. Germline V CDR1 and CDR2: MGHDK, SYGVNS. The CDR3 sequence is 15 residues long. Full variable domain (outside the CDR3, taken from reference TRBV25-1 and TRBJ1-1): EADIYQTPRYLVIGTGKKITLECSQTMGHDKMYWYQQDPGMELHLIHYSYGVNSTEKGDLSSESTVSRIRTEHFPLTLESARPSHTSQYLCASSELQADGTEAFFGQGTRLTVV.

The CDR3 reads CRAGTTYQETQYF. The CDR3 region has the DNA TGCAGGGCCGGGACTACTTACCAAGAGACCCAGTACTTC. The chain has TRBV20-1 and TRBJ2-5; 7 nucleotides align to TRBD2. Germline assignment: CDR1 DFQATT and CDR2 SNEGSKA (reference sequence). The CDR3 has 13 amino acids.

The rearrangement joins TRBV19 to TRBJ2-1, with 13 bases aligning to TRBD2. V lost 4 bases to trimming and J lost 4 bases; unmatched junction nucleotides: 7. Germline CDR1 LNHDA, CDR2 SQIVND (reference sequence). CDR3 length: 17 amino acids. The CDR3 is CASSTSGTSGTYNEQFF. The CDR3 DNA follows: TGTGCCAGTAGTACCTCCGGGACTAGCGGGACTTACAATGAGCAGTTCTTC. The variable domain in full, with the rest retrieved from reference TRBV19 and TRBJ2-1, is DGGITQSPKYLFRKEGQNVTLSCEQNLNHDAMYWYRQDPGQGLRLIYYSQIVNDFQKGDIAEGYSVSREKKESFPLTVTSAQKNPTAFYLCASSTSGTSGTYNEQFFGPGTRLTVL.

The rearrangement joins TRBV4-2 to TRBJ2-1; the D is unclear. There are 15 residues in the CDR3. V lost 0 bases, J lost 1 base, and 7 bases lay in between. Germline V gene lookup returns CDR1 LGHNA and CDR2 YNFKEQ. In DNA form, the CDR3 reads TGTGCCAGCAGCCAAGATTTTGATTCCTACAATGAGCAGTTCTTC. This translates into CASSQDFDSYNEQFF.

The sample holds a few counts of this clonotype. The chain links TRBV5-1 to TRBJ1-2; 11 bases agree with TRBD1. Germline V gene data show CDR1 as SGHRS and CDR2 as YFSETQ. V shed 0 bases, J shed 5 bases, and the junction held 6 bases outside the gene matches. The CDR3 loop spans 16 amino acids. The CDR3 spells CASSLDPGTGGYGYTF. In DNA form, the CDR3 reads TGCGCCAGCAGCTTGGATCCGGGGACAGGGGGTTATGGCTACACCTTC.

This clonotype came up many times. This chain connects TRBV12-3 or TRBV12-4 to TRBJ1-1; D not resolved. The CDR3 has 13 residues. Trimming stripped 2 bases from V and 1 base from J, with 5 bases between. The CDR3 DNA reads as TGTGCCAGCAGTTTATACGAGAACACTGAAGCTTTCTTT. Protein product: CASSLYENTEAFF.

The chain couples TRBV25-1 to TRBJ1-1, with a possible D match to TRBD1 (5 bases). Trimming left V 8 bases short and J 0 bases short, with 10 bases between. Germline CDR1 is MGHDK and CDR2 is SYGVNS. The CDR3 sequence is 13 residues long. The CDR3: CASGPTVNTEAFF. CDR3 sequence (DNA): TGTGCCAGCGGCCCGACAGTGAACACTGAAGCTTTCTTT.

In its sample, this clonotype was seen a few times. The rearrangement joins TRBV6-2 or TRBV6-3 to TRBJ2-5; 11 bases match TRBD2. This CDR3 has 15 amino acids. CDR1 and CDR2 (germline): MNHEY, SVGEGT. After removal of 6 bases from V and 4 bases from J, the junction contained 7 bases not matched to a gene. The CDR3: CASSHLAGGGETQYF. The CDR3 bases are TGTGCCAGCAGCCACCTAGCGGGAGGAGGAGAGACCCAGTACTTC.

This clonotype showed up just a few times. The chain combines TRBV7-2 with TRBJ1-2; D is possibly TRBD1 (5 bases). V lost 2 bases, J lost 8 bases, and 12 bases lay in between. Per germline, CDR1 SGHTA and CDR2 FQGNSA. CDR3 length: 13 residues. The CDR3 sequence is CASSLQGRMGYTF. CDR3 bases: TGTGCCAGCAGCTTACAGGGAAGGATGGGCTACACCTTC.